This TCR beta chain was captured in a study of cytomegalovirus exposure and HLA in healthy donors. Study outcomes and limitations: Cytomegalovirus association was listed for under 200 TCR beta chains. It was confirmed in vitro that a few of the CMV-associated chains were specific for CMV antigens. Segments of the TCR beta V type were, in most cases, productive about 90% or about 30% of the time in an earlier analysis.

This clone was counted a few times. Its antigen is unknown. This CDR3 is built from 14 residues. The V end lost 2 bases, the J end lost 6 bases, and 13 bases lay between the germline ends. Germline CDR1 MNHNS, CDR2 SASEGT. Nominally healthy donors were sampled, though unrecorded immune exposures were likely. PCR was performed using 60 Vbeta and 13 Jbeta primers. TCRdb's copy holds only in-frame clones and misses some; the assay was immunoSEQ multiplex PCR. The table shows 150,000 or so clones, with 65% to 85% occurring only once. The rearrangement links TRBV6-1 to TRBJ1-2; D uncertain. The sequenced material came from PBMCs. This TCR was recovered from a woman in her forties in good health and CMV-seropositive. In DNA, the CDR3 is TGTGCCAGCAGTGAACTGGGAGGGATCGATGGCTACACCTTC. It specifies CASSELGGIDGYTF.